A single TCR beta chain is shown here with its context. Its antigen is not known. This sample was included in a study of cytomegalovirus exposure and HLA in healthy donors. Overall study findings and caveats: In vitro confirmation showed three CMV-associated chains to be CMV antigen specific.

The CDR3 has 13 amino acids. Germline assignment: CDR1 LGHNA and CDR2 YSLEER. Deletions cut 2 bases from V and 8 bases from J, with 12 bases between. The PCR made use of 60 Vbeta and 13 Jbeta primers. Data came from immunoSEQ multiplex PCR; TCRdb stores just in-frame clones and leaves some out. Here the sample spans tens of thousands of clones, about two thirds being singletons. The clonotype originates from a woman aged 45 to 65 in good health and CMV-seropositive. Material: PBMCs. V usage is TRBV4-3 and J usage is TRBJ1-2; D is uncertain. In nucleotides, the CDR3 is TGCGCCAGCAGCCAAACCCATCCGGGAGGCTACACCTTC. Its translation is CASSQTHPGGYTF.